Below are 28 T cell receptor beta chains sequenced from a single sample in a study of post-analysis software for immune sequencing data (dated by TCRdb to about 2015). Receptor libraries were prepared by PCR. The sequencer listed for this sample is Illumina HiSeq 2500. To reduce PCR and sequencing biases, unique molecular identifiers were incorporated into the TCR beta cDNA libraries. In-frame beta chains were kept once TCRdb had trimmed the public reads at Q25 with fastp and called clones with MiXCR. Duplicate CDR3 protein sequences are folded into a single record with the most common DNA and genes. The sample yields about 770,000 distinct CDR3 sequences; more than 45% were counted once. The ten biggest clones cover 4.9% of the sample. On the study overall, not on this receptor specifically: Patients showed significantly higher frequencies than controls for five TRBV segments, among them TRBV5-6, TRBV5-1 and TRBV20-1.

No antigen has been assigned to these receptors. The sequenced sample was blood. Receptors were obtained from a girl under 18 with multiple sclerosis.

Concerning this clonotype itself: A junction end diverges from the germline sequence, so it may reflect a read error. The chain combines TRBV9 with TRBJ1-6; TRBD1 might be the D (6 bases). Germline CDR1 and CDR2: SGDLS and YYNGEE. The CDR3 contains 13 residues. The CDR3 DNA reads as TGTGCCAGCAGCGTAGACAGGGATGGACCCCCCCACTTT. This gives the protein CASSVDRDGPPHF.

This clonotype was picked up one time. This sequence joins TRBV7-9 and TRBJ1-2; 9 bases agree with TRBD1. The germline V gene has CDR1 SEHNR and CDR2 FQNEAQ (reference sequence). V lost 5 bases and J lost 7; bases outside the gene matches: 11. This CDR3 is 15 amino acids long. The CDR3 DNA is TGTGCCAGCAGCCCCCTGGCGGACAGGGGTCGTGGCTACACCTTC. It yields the protein CASSPLADRGRGYTF.

The chain couples TRBV28 to TRBJ2-3; D gene unclear. The germline V gene has CDR1 MDHEN and CDR2 SYDVKM. Trimming cost V 6 bases and J 2 bases, with 18 bases left between them. The CDR3 is 16 amino acids. DNA of the CDR3: TGTGCCAGCAGCCCTCTGGCCGTGATACTCACAGATACGCAGTATTTT. Its translation: CASSPLAVILTDTQYF.

This clonotype was counted at least ten times. The rearrangement uses TRBV7-9 and TRBJ1-1; no definite D call. The CDR3 spans 13 residues. Germline V CDR1 and CDR2: SEHNR, FQNEAQ (reference sequence). The ends were cut back, 2 bases at V and 0 bases at J, with 4 bases in the middle. CDR3 amino acids: CASSLTLNTEAFF. For the CDR3, the DNA is TGTGCCAGCAGCTTAACCCTGAACACTGAAGCTTTCTTT.

This clonotype was found a few times. This chain joins TRBV2 and TRBJ2-7, with 7 bases identical to TRBD2. Germline CDR1 reads SNHLY; CDR2 reads FYNNEI. V shed 4 bases and J 2 bases; nucleotides not matched to a gene: 5. This CDR3 spans 14 amino acids. CDR3: CASSGTRVTYEQYF. In DNA form, the CDR3 reads TGTGCCAGCAGTGGGACTAGAGTCACCTACGAGCAGTACTTC.

The V call is TRBV12-3 or TRBV12-4, the J call TRBJ2-7; no firm D call. The germline V and J ends were trimmed by 3 bases and 6 bases, with 9 bases remaining between them. This CDR3 region has 12 residues. CDR3 in DNA: TGTGCCAGCAGTTTCGGGCAGCCCGAGCAGTACTTC. Amino acid sequence: CASSFGQPEQYF.

The chain has TRBV28 and TRBJ2-5; 9 bases are a match to TRBD1. The DNA end favors TRBJ2-7, so the J call may be wrong. Germline CDR1 MDHEN, CDR2 SYDVKM. The CDR3 loop spans 14 amino acids. This chain's CDR3 is CASSRQGVSAEQYF. The CDR3 DNA reads TGTGCCAGCAGCCGACAGGGGGTATCGGCCGAGCAGTACTTC.

The rearrangement joins TRBV6-1 to TRBJ2-3; D not certain. CDR1 MNHNS and CDR2 SASEGT come from the germline V gene. The CDR3 loop spans 12 amino acids. V gave up 8 bases and J gave up 0 bases, with 6 bases separating them. CDR3 nucleotide sequence: TGTGCCAGCCGTATGAGCACAGATACGCAGTATTTT. It codes for CASRMSTDTQYF.

This chain connects TRBV7-8 to TRBJ2-1, with D possibly matching TRBD2 (5 bases). Looked up from germline, CDR1 is SGHVS and CDR2 is FQNEAQ. V shed 0 bases and J shed 0 bases, with 9 bases lying between them. This CDR3 has 16 residues. For the CDR3, the DNA is TGTGCCAGCAGCTTAGCAGTAGCGAACTCCTACAATGAGCAGTTCTTC. Its protein is CASSLAVANSYNEQFF.

This rearrangement joins TRBV12-3 or TRBV12-4 to TRBJ1-1, with D possibly matching TRBD1 (6 bases). The CDR3 is made up of 18 amino acids. The ends were cut back, 4 bases at V and 2 bases at J, with 23 bases in the middle. The CDR3 loop is CASSSTITSTGDNTEAFF. CDR3 coding DNA: TGTGCCAGCAGTTCAACAATTACATCGACAGGAGATAACACTGAAGCTTTCTTT.

A few counts support this clonotype. The chain is built from TRBV7-2 and TRBJ2-7; no reliable D call. The CDR3 is 14 amino acids. CDR1 SGHTA and CDR2 FQGNSA come from the germline V gene. Trimming pared 5 bases from V and 1 base from J, leaving 12 bases between. The CDR3: CASSLRWQSYEQYF. The CDR3 DNA sequence: TGTGCCAGCAGCCTGCGGTGGCAGTCCTACGAGCAGTACTTC.

The V and J genes are TRBV7-8 and TRBJ1-1; D gene unclear. This CDR3 is built from 11 residues. Trimming left V 5 bases short and J 3 bases short, with 4 bases between. Germline CDR1 SGHVS, CDR2 FQNEAQ. This chain's CDR3 is CASSKDTEAFF. CDR3 sequence (DNA): TGTGCCAGCAGCAAGGACACTGAAGCTTTCTTT.

Only a few counts were recorded for this clonotype. The chain carries TRBV12-3 or TRBV12-4 and TRBJ1-5; D gene ambiguous. This CDR3 spans 12 amino acids. Trimming shortened V by 6 bases and J by 5 bases, and 8 bases separated the two germline ends. The CDR3 reads CASRREDQPQHF. CDR3 coding DNA: TGTGCCAGCAGAAGGGAGGATCAGCCCCAGCATTTT.

Details on this clonotype: A much larger clone lies a single base off, so this may be a read error. V and J are TRBV12-3 or TRBV12-4 and TRBJ2-7, with 9 bases aligning to TRBD1. The CDR3 has 14 amino acids. CDR3 sequence (DNA): TGTGCCGGCAGTTCGACAGGGGGACCCTACGAGCAGTACTTC. This translates into CAGSSTGGPYEQYF.

This clonotype was detected many times. The chain has TRBV5-6 and TRBJ2-4; 8 nucleotides line up with TRBD2. Germline trimming cut 6 bases from V and 3 bases from J; bases unmatched to any gene: 8. The CDR3 runs 15 residues. CDR1 is SGHDT and CDR2 is YYEEEE in the germline V gene. CDR3 coding DNA: TGTGCCAGCACACCGGGGGGGACCTTCAAAAACATTCAGTACTTC. Translating it yields CASTPGGTFKNIQYF.

The gene calls are TRBV15 and TRBJ2-1; possibly TRBD2 for D (6 bases). Germline CDR1 is LNHNV and CDR2 is YYDKDF (reference sequence). The CDR3 covers 12 residues. V lost 1 base to trimming and J lost 9 bases, with 7 bases between them. Written as DNA, the CDR3 is TGTGCCACCAGCAGAGCCGGGAGTGAGCAGTTCTTC. Its protein product is CATSRAGSEQFF.

The chain recombines TRBV29-1 with TRBJ1-1, with unresolved D. The CDR3 runs to 12 residues. The germline CDR1 and CDR2 sequences are SQVTM and ANQGSEA. Trimming removed 2 bases from V and 4 bases from J, with 8 bases in between. The CDR3 DNA reads as TGCAGCGTTGAAAGAGGAGGCACTGAAGCTTTCTTT. Amino acids: CSVERGGTEAFF.

The chain carries TRBV2 and TRBJ2-1, with D unclear. The CDR3 is 14 amino acids. Germline V CDR1 and CDR2: SNHLY, FYNNEI. V lost 3 bases to trimming and J lost 6 bases, with 12 bases between them. This CDR3 is CASSDGQTFNEQFF. DNA for the CDR3: TGTGCCAGCAGTGACGGGCAGACCTTCAATGAGCAGTTCTTC.

The chain employs TRBV19 and TRBJ2-3; D unclear. This CDR3 is 14 amino acids long. V lost 2 bases and J 2 bases, leaving 8 bases between the germline ends. The germline V gene encodes CDR1 LNHDA and CDR2 SQIVND (reference sequence). The CDR3 region has the DNA TGTGCCAGTAGTATAACCGATACCACAGATACGCAGTATTTT. This codes for CASSITDTTDTQYF.

The V and J genes are TRBV20-1 and TRBJ2-3, with D possibly matching TRBD1 (6 bases). The V end was cut by 3 bases, the J end by 4 bases, with 26 bases between. The length of the CDR3 is 18 residues. The germline gives CDR1 DFQATT, CDR2 SNEGSKA (reference sequence). The CDR3 DNA is TGCAGTGCTAGTACTCGGATCCCGACAGGACAAGCTTCAGATACGCAGTATTTT. Its protein product is CSASTRIPTGQASDTQYF.

The V call is TRBV6-5, the J call TRBJ2-5; 9 positions match TRBD2. V shed 0 bases, J shed 5 bases, and the junction held 10 bases outside the gene matches. This CDR3 is built from 17 residues. Germline values: CDR1 MNHEY, CDR2 SVGAGI. CDR3 DNA sequence: TGTGCCAGCAGTTACTCGCCGGGACTAGCCGACGGGGAGACCCAGTACTTC. Protein sequence: CASSYSPGLADGETQYF.

This clonotype was found a few times. The chain joins TRBV4-3 to TRBJ2-5; 13 nucleotides align to TRBD2. The ends lost 1 base at V and 1 base at J; junction bases unmatched: 3. Germline lookup yields CDR1 LGHNA and CDR2 YSLEER. The CDR3 contains 17 residues. In DNA form, the CDR3 reads TGCGCCAGCAGCCAAGGGGGGACTAGCGGGACCCAAGAGACCCAGTACTTC. This codes for CASSQGGTSGTQETQYF.

Concerning this clonotype itself: The junction shows a germline mismatch at one end, possibly a read error. The chain links TRBV12-3 or TRBV12-4 to TRBJ2-3; a possible D gene is TRBD2 (6 bases). The CDR3 consists of 14 residues. CDR3 in DNA: TGTACCAGCAGTCGATCTAGCGATGCAGATACGCAGTATTTT. It translates to CTSSRSSDADTQYF.

Only a few counts were recorded for this clonotype. The V call is TRBV7-2, the J call TRBJ1-1, with D hard to call. Between the trimmed V and J ends, which lost 5 bases and 5 bases, there was a span of 15 bases. Germline V gene lookup returns CDR1 SGHTA and CDR2 FQGNSA. The CDR3 has 14 amino acids. The CDR3 sequence is CASSPLGLGTEAFF. DNA of the CDR3: TGTGCCAGCAGCCCTTTGGGCTTGGGGACTGAAGCTTTCTTT.

This rearrangement joins TRBV29-1 to TRBJ2-7, with 8 bases fitting TRBD2. The J call is doubtful: the DNA matches TRBJ2-4 better. Germline assignment: CDR1 SQVTM and CDR2 ANQGSEA. This CDR3 has 13 amino acids. As DNA, the CDR3 is TGCAGCGTTGAAGGGACTAGCTCAAACATTCAGTACTTC. Translated, it gives CSVEGTSSNIQYF.

The sample holds a few counts of this clonotype. The chain combines TRBV20-1 with TRBJ2-1; D possibly corresponds to TRBD1 (6 bases). Germline lookup yields CDR1 DFQATT and CDR2 SNEGSKA (reference sequence). Trimming pared 3 bases from V and 8 bases from J, leaving 17 bases between. The CDR3 has 14 amino acids. DNA for the CDR3: TGCAGTGCTAGGAGAGCGAGGACAGCCTATGAGCAGTTCTTC. Translated, it gives CSARRARTAYEQFF.

This clonotype was seen only a few times. The gene calls are TRBV18 and TRBJ2-3; 10 bases fit TRBD1. Per the germline V gene, CDR1 is KGHSH and CDR2 is LQKENI. V lost 5 bases, J lost 3 bases, and 8 bases stayed unmatched. CDR3 length equals 16 residues. The CDR3 DNA reads as TGTGCCAGCTCAACGCTCCCGGGACAGGGGACAGATACGCAGTATTTT. As protein: CASSTLPGQGTDTQYF.

Remarks on this clonotype: The junction departs from germline at one end; a sequencing error may be responsible. The CDR3 sequence is CASQGLGGERFF. CDR3 in DNA: TGTGCCAGCCAGGGGCTGGGCGGGGAGCGGTTTTTT. The V call is TRBV6-6, the J call TRBJ2-2; D is tentatively TRBD1 or TRBD2 (6 bases each). Germline CDR1 and CDR2: MNHNY and SVGAGI (reference sequence). The CDR3 has 12 amino acids.